This TCR beta chain was observed in a study of OX40 agonist ivuxolimab in advanced cancers. Some clones are missing from TCRdb's copy, which holds only in-frame ones; the method was immunoSEQ multiplex PCR. The data contain approximately 11,000 clones, about 81% of them seen just once; the ten biggest clones take up around an eighth. CDR1 and CDR2 from the germline V gene are SGHDT and YYEEEE. The trim removed 2 bases at V and 5 bases at J, leaving 4 bases unmatched. There are 14 residues in the CDR3. The V and J genes are TRBV5-6 and TRBJ2-7; TRBD1 aligns across 10 bases. This clonotype originated in an adult with an advanced solid tumor such as melanoma, head and neck, liver or kidney cancer. The sequencing here drew on CD4+ or CD8+ T cells sorted from blood, taken in a trial of the OX40 agonist ivuxolimab. DNA for the CDR3: TGTGCCAGCAGCTTCGGGGACAGGGGACACGAGCAGTACTTC. Translation: CASSFGDRGHEQYF.